The 8 T cell receptor beta chains listed next were all sequenced from one sample in a study of identifying expanded T cells in peripheral blood. Profiled with immunoSEQ multiplex PCR; TCRdb holds only in-frame clones, not every one. This table has about 110,000 clones, around 89% appearing once. Sequenced input: blood. The receptor source for this set is a person between 18 and 75 years old in good health.

The CDR3 DNA follows: TGTGCCACCAGCAGAGATATAAAGGGCTCTAATGAAAAACTGTTTTTT. It is translated as CATSRDIKGSNEKLFF. The chain employs TRBV15 and TRBJ1-4; no clear D. V dropped 0 bases and J dropped 3 bases, with 11 bases sitting between them. Looked up from germline, CDR1 is LNHNV and CDR2 is YYDKDF (reference sequence). CDR3 length: 16 amino acids.

The rearrangement joins TRBV13 to TRBJ1-5; tentatively, D is TRBD1 (6 bases). The CDR3 runs 15 residues. V lost 3 bases and J lost 2, with 11 bases in between. CDR1 is PRHDT, CDR2 FYEKMQ, per germline (reference sequence). For the CDR3, the DNA is TGTGCCAGCAGCTTTGGGGGGCTCGGCAATCAGCCCCAGCATTTT. Translated: CASSFGGLGNQPQHF.

This rearrangement joins TRBV7-6 to TRBJ2-7; D gene ambiguous. This CDR3 has 13 amino acids. Germline-derived CDR1 and CDR2 are SGHVS and FNYEAQ. With 5 bases removed from V and 1 base from J, the gap between germline ends came to 9 bases. The CDR3 DNA follows: TGTGCCAGCAGCATGACAAGGTCCTACGAGCAGTACTTC. Amino acids: CASSMTRSYEQYF.

CDR3: CSTTGEGGYTF. The CDR3 DNA reads TGCAGCACAACAGGGGAGGGTGGCTACACCTTC. The chain is built from TRBV20-1 and TRBJ1-2; 7 bases are a match to TRBD1. Per the germline V gene, CDR1 is DFQATT and CDR2 is SNEGSKA (reference sequence). The CDR3 runs to 11 residues.

The chain links TRBV6-5 to TRBJ2-7, with TRBD1 identical over 11 bases. This CDR3 region has 15 residues. J gave up 2 bases and V 6 bases, and 6 bases lay outside the gene matches. The V gene's germline CDR1 is MNHEY and CDR2 SVGAGI. The CDR3, as DNA: TGTGCCAGCAGACCTTGGGACAGGGGGACCTACGAGCAGTACTTC. Protein product: CASRPWDRGTYEQYF.

The rearrangement joins TRBV5-4 to TRBJ2-5; TRBD2 agrees at 8 bases. The V gene end was trimmed by 4 bases and the J gene end by 3 bases; junction bases not matched to a gene: 8. The CDR3 spans 15 residues. CDR1 is SGHNT and CDR2 is YYREEE in the germline V gene (reference sequence). CDR3 residues: CASSKAPGGEETQYF. The DNA for the CDR3 is TGTGCCAGCAGCAAGGCCCCGGGGGGGGAAGAGACCCAGTACTTC.

This clone was seen just once. This chain connects TRBV6-5 to TRBJ1-5, with D uncertain. Trimming cost V 2 bases and J 5 bases, with 13 bases left between them. CDR1 and CDR2 from the germline V gene are MNHEY and SVGAGI. The CDR3 runs to 15 residues. The CDR3 protein is CASSYDPPRDQPQHF. CDR3 coding DNA: TGTGCCAGCAGTTACGATCCGCCGCGGGATCAGCCCCAGCATTTT.

This chain joins TRBV12-2 and TRBJ2-3. TRBV12-2 is assigned pseudogene status. The CDR3 is 15 amino acids. DNA for the CDR3: TGTGCAAGTCGCCCCACGGGCACTTCCACAGATACGCAGTATTTT. Amino acids: CASRPTGTSTDTQYF.